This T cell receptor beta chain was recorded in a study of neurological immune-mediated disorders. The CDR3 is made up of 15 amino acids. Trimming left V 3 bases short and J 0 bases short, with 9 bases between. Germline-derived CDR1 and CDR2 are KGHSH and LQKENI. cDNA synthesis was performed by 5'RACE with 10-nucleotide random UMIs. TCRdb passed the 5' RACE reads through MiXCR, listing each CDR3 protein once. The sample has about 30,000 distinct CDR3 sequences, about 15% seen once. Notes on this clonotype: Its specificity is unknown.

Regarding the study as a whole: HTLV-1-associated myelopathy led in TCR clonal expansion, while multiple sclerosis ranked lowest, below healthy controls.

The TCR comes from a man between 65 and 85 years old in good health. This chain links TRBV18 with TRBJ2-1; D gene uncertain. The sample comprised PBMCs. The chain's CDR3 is CASSPGSSSYNEQFF. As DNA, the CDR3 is TGTGCCAGCTCACCGGGCTCGAGCTCCTACAATGAGCAGTTCTTC.